This T cell receptor (beta chain) was obtained from a study of T cell responses to AZD1222 COVID-19 vaccine. TCRdb's copy holds only in-frame clones and misses some; the assay was immunoSEQ multiplex PCR. The table shows approximately 100,000 clones, with just over 90% occurring only once. The CDR3 length is 12 residues. Germline V gene data show CDR1 as SEHNR and CDR2 as FQNEAQ (reference sequence). Trimming took off 5 bases at V and 10 bases at J, with 14 bases between the two ends. Sample: peripheral blood, taken on day 0 of AZD1222 vaccination. The sequence was collected from an adult in good health. J is TRBJ2-5 and V is TRBV7-9; a possible D gene is TRBD1 (6 bases). The CDR3 reads CASSQLADSQYF. Here the CDR3 DNA reads TGTGCCAGCAGCCAGCTGGCGGACAGCCAGTACTTC.